This TCR beta chain was identified in a study of OX40 agonist ivuxolimab in advanced cancers. Study background: The patients' treatment was ivuxolimab, an agonistic anti-OX40 (CD134) antibody.

The study's findings and limits: Partial responders treated at 0.1-3.0 mg/kg exhibited clonal expansion among the lowest measured. CD4+ and CD8+ blood T cells expanded clonally by week 6 at 0.1 to 3.0 mg/kg.

This clone was picked up one time. Its antigen is still unknown. This CDR3 is 13 amino acids long. V lost 5 bases and J lost 3, with 10 bases in between. The germline V gene has CDR1 SGHTA and CDR2 FQGNSA. This table comes from immunoSEQ multiplex PCR, and its TCRdb copy is limited to in-frame clones, with some not included. Of tens of thousands of clones in the sample, about 83% were seen once. This sequence was found in an adult with an advanced solid tumor such as melanoma, head and neck, liver or kidney cancer. This chain uses TRBV7-2 with TRBJ2-5, with D perhaps matching TRBD1 or TRBD2 (5 bases each). Source: CD4+ or CD8+ T cells sorted from blood, taken in a trial of the OX40 agonist ivuxolimab. This CDR3 reads CASSRGREETQYF. As DNA, the CDR3 is TGTGCCAGCAGCCGGGGACGGGAAGAGACCCAGTACTTC. The whole variable domain, filled in from reference TRBV7-2 and TRBJ2-5, reads GAGVSQSPSNKVTEKGKDVELRCDPISGHTALYWYRQSLGQGLEFLIYFQGNSAPDKSGLPSDRFSAERTGGSVSTLTIQRTQQEDSAVYLCASSRGREETQYFGPGTRLLVL.